This entry lists 5 T cell receptor beta chains sequenced from one sample in a study of T-cell memory formation after mild COVID-19. MiXCR was run by TCRdb on the 5' RACE reads, yielding one entry per CDR3 protein. This table has roughly 450,000 distinct CDR3 sequences, 18% appearing once. The sample was PBMCs or a T cell subset sorted from them (not recorded which). These receptor sequences come from an adult woman who had mild COVID-19 (a few samples of this study predate the infection). Cell type and time point are not known.

This chain links TRBV5-5 with TRBJ2-7, with TRBD1 matching over 8 bases. The CDR3 extends over 15 amino acids. CDR1 is SGHKS and CDR2 is YYEKEE in the germline V gene (reference sequence). V trimming: 4 bases; J trimming: 3 bases; junction bases outside the gene matches: 9. The CDR3 DNA is TGTGCCAGCAGCGTGGGACAGGCCACCCTCTACGAGCAGTACTTC. Translated: CASSVGQATLYEQYF.

The chain employs TRBV5-1 and TRBJ2-1, with a tentative D call TRBD2 (5 bases). CDR3 length: 15 residues. The V end lost 4 bases, the J end lost 1 base, and 12 bases lay between the germline ends. CDR1 and CDR2 (germline): SGHRS, YFSETQ. CDR3 sequence (DNA): TGCGCCAGCAGCCCCCCGAGCGGTTCCTACAATGAGCAGTTCTTC. Translating gives CASSPPSGSYNEQFF. The variable domain in full, completed from reference TRBV5-1 and TRBJ2-1, reads KAGVTQTPRYLIKTRGQQVTLSCSPISGHRSVSWYQQTPGQGLQFLFEYFSETQRNKGNFPGRFSGRQFSNSRSEMNVSTLELGDSALYLCASSPPSGSYNEQFFGPGTRLTVL.

The chain recombines TRBV15 with TRBJ1-2, with 9 bases matching TRBD1. The CDR3 runs to 16 residues. Germline V gene lookup returns CDR1 LNHNV and CDR2 YYDKDF (reference sequence). The J segment lost 5 bases and the V segment lost 5 bases, leaving 12 bases of the junction unmatched. In DNA, the CDR3 is TGTGCCACCAGCCGGCTACACACAGGGGGCGGATATGGCTACACCTTC. This codes for CATSRLHTGGGYGYTF.

The chain couples TRBV11-3 to TRBJ2-1; 8 nucleotides agree with TRBD2. V was pared by 5 bases and J by 13 bases, with 10 bases of the junction left unmatched. The length of the CDR3 is 13 residues. Germline assignment: CDR1 SGHNT and CDR2 YENEEA. The CDR3 here is CASSERLAGPQFF. The CDR3 DNA follows: TGTGCCAGCAGCGAGCGGCTAGCGGGCCCCCAGTTCTTC.

The sample holds one count of this clonotype. The V gene is TRBV7-2, the J gene TRBJ2-7, with 7 bases fitting TRBD1. After removal of 3 bases from V and 2 bases from J, the junction contained 4 bases not matched to a gene. The CDR3 loop spans 14 amino acids. Germline V CDR1 and CDR2: SGHTA, FQGNSA. DNA of the CDR3: TGTGCCAGCAGCTTCCACAGGGGTCCCTACGAGCAGTACTTC. As protein: CASSFHRGPYEQYF.